Listed below are T cell receptor beta chains from one sample, sequenced in a study of Graves' ophthalmopathy and Graves' hyperthyroidism. TCRdb used MiXCR to reprocess the multiplex PCR reads, holding one entry per CDR3 protein. The table records 200,000 to 250,000 distinct CDR3 sequences, 20% to 25% of them present only once. The specimen sequenced was peripheral blood. All receptors derive from a woman aged 45 to 65 with Graves' ophthalmopathy. Both conserved end residues are part of each CDR3.

j_call v_call cdr3_aa
TRBJ2-3 TRBV20-1 CSALSRQTGTDTQYF
TRBJ1-1 TRBV28 CASNPPANTEAFF
TRBJ1-5 TRBV19 CASSKWETDYSNQPQHF
TRBJ1-2 TRBV9 CASSDQGVGYGYTF
TRBJ2-7 TRBV4-1 CASSQDNRRYYEQYF
TRBJ1-1 TRBV5-1 CASSKKRGLDTEAYF
TRBJ1-6 TRBV5-1 CASRGSNSPLHF
TRBJ1-1 TRBV7-2 CASSVHGGVYTEAFF
TRBJ1-1 TRBV9 CASSPRPIGRVDSHTEAFF
TRBJ2-7 TRBV7-8 CASSFPLVNFYEQYF
TRBJ1-1 TRBV2 CASSVRGEAFF
TRBJ2-7 TRBV13 CASSLERGAYEQYF
TRBJ2-5 TRBV5-1 CASSRVGLAGGRKTQYF
TRBJ2-7 TRBV27 CASSSPATGHYEQYF
TRBJ1-2 TRBV2 CASSEARGSYGYTF
TRBJ1-1 TRBV5-1 CASSWRWENTEAFF
TRBJ2-2 TRBV20-1 CSARDERSNTGELFF